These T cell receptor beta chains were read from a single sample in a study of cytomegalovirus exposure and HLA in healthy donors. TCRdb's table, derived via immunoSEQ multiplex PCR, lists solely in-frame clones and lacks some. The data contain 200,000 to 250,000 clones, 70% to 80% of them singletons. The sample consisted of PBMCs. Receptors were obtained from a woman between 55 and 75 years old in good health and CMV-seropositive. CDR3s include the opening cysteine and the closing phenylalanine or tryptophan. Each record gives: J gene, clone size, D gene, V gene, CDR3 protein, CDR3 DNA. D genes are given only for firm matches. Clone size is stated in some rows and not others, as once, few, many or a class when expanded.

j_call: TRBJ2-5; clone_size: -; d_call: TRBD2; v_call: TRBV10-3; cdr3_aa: CATLSGTQETQYF; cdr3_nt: TGTGCCACCCTTAGCGGGACCCAAGAGACCCAGTACTTC
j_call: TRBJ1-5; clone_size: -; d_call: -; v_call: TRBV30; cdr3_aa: CAWSVWAQPQHF; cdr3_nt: TGTGCCTGGAGTGTGTGGGCTCAGCCCCAGCATTTT
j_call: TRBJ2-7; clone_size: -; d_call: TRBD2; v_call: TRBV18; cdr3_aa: CASSSGTRAYEQYF; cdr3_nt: TGTGCCAGCTCATCCGGGACTAGGGCCTACGAGCAGTACTTC
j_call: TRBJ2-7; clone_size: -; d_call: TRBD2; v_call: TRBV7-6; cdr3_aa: CASSPPRGKDSNEQYF; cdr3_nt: TGTGCCAGCAGCCCGCCGCGGGGGAAGGATTCGAACGAGCAGTACTTC
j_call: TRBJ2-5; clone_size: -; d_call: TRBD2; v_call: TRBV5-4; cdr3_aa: CASSPGGTSETQYF; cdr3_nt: TGTGCCAGCAGCCCCGGAGGGACTAGCGAGACCCAGTACTTC
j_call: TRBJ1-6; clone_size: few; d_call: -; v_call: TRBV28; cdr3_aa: CASSSNRDASPLHF; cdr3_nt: TGTGCCAGCAGTTCAAACAGGGATGCTTCACCCCTCCACTTT
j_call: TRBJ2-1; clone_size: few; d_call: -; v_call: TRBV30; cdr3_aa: CAWSRGLGNEQFF; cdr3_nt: TGTGCCTGGAGCCGAGGGTTGGGAAATGAGCAGTTCTTC
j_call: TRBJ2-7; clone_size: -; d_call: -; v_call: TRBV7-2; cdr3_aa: CASSLVEGTYEQYF; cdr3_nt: TGTGCCAGCAGCTTAGTCGAGGGCACCTACGAGCAGTACTTC
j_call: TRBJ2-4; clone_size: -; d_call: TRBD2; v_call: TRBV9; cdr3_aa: CASSPPGGGIKNIQYF; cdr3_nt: TGTGCCAGCAGCCCACCTGGCGGGGGGATCAAAAACATTCAGTACTTC
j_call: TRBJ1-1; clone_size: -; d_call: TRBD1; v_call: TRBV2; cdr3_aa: CASGQGMNTEAFF; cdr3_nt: TGTGCCAGTGGACAGGGCATGAACACTGAAGCTTTCTTT
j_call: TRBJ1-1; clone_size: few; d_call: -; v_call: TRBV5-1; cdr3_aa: CASSLTGGVDTEAFF; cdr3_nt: TGCGCCAGCAGCTTGACGGGGGGAGTAGACACTGAAGCTTTCTTT
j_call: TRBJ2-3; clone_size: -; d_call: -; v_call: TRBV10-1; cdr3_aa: CASSEQGTDTQYF; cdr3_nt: TGCGCCAGCAGTGAGCAGGGCACAGATACGCAGTATTTT
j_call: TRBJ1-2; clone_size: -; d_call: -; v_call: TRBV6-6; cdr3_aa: CASSYSEFGYGYTF; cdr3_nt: TGTGCCAGCAGTTACTCGGAGTTCGGGTATGGCTACACCTTC
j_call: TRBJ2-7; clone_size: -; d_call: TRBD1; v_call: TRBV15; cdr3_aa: CATSQGAYEQYF; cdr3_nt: TGTGCCACCAGCCAGGGGGCCTACGAGCAGTACTTC
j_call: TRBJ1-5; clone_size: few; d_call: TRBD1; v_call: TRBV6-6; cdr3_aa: CASSQGQINQPQHF; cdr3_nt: TGTGCCAGCAGTCAGGGACAGATCAATCAGCCCCAGCATTTT
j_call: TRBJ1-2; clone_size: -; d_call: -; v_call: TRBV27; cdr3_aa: CASNGGEGYTF; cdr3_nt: TGTGCCAGTAATGGCGGGGAAGGCTACACCTTC
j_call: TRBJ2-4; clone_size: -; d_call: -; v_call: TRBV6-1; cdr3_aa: CASSETGTWSIQYF; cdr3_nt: TGTGCCAGCAGTGAAACCGGGACTTGGAGCATTCAGTACTTC
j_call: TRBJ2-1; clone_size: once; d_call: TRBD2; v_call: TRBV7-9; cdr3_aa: CASSLTSGGIREQFF; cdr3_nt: TGTGCCAGCAGCTTAACCAGCGGGGGGATAAGGGAGCAGTTCTTC
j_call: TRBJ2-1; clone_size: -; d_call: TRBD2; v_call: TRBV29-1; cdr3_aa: CSVPAGGLSSYNEQFF; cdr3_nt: TGCAGCGTTCCAGCGGGGGGCCTAAGCTCCTACAATGAGCAGTTCTTC
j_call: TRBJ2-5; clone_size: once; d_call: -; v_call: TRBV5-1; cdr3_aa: CASSLVPGEETQYF; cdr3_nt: TGCGCCAGCAGCTTGGTCCCAGGGGAAGAGACCCAGTACTTC
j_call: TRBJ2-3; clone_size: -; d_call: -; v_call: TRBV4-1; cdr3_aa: CASSRSGAGLTDTQYF; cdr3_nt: TGCGCCAGCAGCCGGTCGGGTGCTGGTCTCACAGATACGCAGTATTTT
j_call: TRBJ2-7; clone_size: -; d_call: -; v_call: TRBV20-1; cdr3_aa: CSASFSYEQYF; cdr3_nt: TGCAGTGCTTCCTTCTCCTACGAGCAGTACTTC
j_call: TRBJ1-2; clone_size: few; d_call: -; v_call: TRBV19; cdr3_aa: CASSLGLSYGYTF; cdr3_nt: TGTGCCAGTAGTCTAGGACTGAGCTATGGCTACACCTTC
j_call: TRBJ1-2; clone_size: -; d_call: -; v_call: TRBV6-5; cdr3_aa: CASQGPSDGYTF; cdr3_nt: TGTGCCAGCCAGGGGCCCTCGGATGGCTACACCTTC
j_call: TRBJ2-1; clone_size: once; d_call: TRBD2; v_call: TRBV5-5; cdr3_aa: CASSLEGLAGPAYNEQFF; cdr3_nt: TGTGCCAGCAGCTTGGAGGGACTAGCGGGTCCCGCGTACAATGAGCAGTTCTTC
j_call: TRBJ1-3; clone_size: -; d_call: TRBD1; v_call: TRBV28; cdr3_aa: CASSSWTGRYGNTIYF; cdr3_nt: TGTGCCAGCAGTTCCTGGACAGGTCGATACGGAAACACCATATATTTT
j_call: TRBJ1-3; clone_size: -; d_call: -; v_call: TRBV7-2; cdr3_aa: CASSLGHGYSGNTIYF; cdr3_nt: TGTGCCAGCAGCTTGGGACACGGATACTCTGGAAACACCATATATTTT
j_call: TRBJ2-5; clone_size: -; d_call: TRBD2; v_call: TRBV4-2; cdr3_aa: CASSQGLAGGQETQYF; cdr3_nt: TGTGCCAGCAGCCAGGGACTAGCGGGAGGACAAGAGACCCAGTACTTC
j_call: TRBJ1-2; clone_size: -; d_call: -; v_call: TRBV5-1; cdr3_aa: CASSLSQTQSYTF; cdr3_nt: TGCGCCAGCAGCTTGTCACAAACGCAGAGCTACACCTTC
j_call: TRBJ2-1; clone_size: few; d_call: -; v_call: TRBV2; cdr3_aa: CASSVGPSVPNEQFF; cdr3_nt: TGTGCCAGCAGTGTCGGTCCTAGCGTACCCAATGAGCAGTTCTTC
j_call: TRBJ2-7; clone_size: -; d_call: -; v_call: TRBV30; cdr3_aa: CAWSATYEQYF; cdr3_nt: TGTGCCTGGAGTGCAACCTACGAGCAGTACTTC
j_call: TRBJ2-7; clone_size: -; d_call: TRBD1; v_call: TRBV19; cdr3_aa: CASRGRGSSEQYF; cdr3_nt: TGTGCCAGTAGGGGCAGGGGGTCTTCCGAGCAGTACTTC
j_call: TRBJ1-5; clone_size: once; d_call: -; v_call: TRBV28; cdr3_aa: CASSLRGNSNQPQHF; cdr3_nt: TGTGCCAGCAGTTTAAGGGGGAATAGCAATCAGCCCCAGCATTTT
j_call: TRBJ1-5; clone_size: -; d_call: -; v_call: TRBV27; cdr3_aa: CASRPRTDSNQPQHF; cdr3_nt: TGTGCCAGCAGGCCTCGGACAGATAGCAATCAGCCCCAGCATTTT
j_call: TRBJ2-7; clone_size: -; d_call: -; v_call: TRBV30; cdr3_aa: CAGQRGYEQYF; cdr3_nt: TGTGCCGGGCAGAGGGGGTACGAGCAGTACTTC
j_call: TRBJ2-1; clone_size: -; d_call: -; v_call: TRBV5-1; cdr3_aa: CASSLDRASNEQFF; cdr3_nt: TGCGCCAGCAGCTTGGACAGGGCATCCAATGAGCAGTTCTTC
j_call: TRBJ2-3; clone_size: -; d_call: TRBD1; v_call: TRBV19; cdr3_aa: CASSKQGFTDTQYF; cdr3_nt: TGTGCCAGTAGTAAACAGGGGTTCACAGATACGCAGTATTTT
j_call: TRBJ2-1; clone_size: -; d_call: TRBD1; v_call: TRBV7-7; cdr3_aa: CASSWGQGSYNEQFF; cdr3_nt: TGTGCCAGCAGCTGGGGACAGGGGTCCTACAATGAGCAGTTCTTC
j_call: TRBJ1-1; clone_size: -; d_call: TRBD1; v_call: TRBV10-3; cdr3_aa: CAIGGADRGLSEAFF; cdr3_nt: TGTGCCATCGGTGGTGCGGACAGGGGGTTATCTGAAGCTTTCTTT
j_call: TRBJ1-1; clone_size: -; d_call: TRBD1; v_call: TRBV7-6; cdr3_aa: CASSLEGGPMNTEAFF; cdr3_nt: TGTGCCAGCAGCTTAGAAGGGGGCCCAATGAACACTGAAGCTTTCTTT
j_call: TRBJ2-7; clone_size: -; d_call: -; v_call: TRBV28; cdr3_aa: CASKRLSGLLRYEQYF; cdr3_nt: TGTGCCAGCAAACGCTTGAGCGGCCTACTTCGATACGAGCAGTACTTC
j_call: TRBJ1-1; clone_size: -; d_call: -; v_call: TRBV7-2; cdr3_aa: CASSLLQGDTEAFF; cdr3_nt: TGTGCCAGCAGCTTATTACAGGGAGATACTGAAGCTTTCTTT
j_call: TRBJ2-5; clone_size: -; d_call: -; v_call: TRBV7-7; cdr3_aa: CASSLGGDGETQYF; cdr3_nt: TGTGCCAGCAGCCTAGGGGGGGACGGAGAGACCCAGTACTTC
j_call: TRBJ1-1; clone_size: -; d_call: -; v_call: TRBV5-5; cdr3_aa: CASSLLPGSSAEAFF; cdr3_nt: TGTGCCAGCAGCTTGTTACCAGGGTCCTCCGCTGAAGCTTTCTTT
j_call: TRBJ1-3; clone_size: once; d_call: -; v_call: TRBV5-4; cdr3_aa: CASSLGGRGGNTIYF; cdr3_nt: TGTGCCAGCAGCTTGGGTGGGCGTGGGGGAAACACCATATATTTT
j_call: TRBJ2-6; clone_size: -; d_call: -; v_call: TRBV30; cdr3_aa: CAWSTGFSGANVLTF; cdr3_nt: TGTGCCTGGAGTACGGGGTTCTCTGGGGCCAACGTCCTGACTTTC
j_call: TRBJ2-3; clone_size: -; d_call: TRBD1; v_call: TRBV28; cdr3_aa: CASRTGIDTQYF; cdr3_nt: TGTGCCAGCAGGACAGGGATAGATACGCAGTATTTT
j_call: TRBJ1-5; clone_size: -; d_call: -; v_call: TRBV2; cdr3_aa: CASSGPGRDQPQHF; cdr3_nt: TGTGCCAGCAGTGGGCCAGGGCGCGATCAGCCCCAGCATTTT
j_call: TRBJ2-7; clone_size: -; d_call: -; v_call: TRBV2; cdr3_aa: CASRRENTPYEQYF; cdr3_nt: TGTGCCAGCAGACGGGAAAACACACCCTACGAGCAGTACTTC
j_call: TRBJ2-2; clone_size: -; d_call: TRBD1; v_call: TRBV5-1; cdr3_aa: CASSGGQGGTGELFF; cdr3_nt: TGCGCCAGCAGCGGAGGACAGGGAGGCACCGGGGAGCTGTTTTTT